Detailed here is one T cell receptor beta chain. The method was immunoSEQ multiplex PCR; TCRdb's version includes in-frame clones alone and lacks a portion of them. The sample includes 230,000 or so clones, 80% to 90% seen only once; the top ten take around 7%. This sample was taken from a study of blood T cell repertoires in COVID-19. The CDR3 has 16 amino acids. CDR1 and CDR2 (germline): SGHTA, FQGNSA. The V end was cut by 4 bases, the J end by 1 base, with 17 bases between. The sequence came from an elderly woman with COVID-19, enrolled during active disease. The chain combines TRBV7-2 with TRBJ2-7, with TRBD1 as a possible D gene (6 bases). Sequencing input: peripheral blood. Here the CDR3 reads CASSSPWGTPSYEQYF. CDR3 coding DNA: TGTGCCAGCAGCTCCCCTTGGGGGACACCATCCTACGAGCAGTACTTC.